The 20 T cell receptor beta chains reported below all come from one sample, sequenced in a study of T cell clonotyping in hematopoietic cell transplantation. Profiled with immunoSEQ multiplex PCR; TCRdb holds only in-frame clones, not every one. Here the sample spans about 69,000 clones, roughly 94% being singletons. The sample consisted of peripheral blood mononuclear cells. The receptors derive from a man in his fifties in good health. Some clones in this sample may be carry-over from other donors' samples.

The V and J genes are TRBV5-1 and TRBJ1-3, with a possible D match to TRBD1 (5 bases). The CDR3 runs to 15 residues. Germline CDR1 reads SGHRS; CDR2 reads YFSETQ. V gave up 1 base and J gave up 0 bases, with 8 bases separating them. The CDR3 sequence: CASSLQGVSGNTIYF. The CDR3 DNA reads TGCGCCAGCAGCTTGCAGGGAGTCTCTGGAAACACCATATATTTT.

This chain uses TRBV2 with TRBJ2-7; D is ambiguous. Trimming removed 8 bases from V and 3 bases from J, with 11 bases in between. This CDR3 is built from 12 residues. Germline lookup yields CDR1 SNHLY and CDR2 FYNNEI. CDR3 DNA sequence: TGTGCCAGCGGTTGGCAGAACTACGAGCAGTACTTC. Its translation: CASGWQNYEQYF. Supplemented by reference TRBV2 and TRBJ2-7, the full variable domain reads EPEVTQTPSHQVTQMGQEVILRCVPISNHLYFYWYRQILGQKVEFLVSFYNNEISEKSEIFDDQFSVERPDGSNFTLKIRSTKLEDSAMYFCASGWQNYEQYFGPGTRLTVT.

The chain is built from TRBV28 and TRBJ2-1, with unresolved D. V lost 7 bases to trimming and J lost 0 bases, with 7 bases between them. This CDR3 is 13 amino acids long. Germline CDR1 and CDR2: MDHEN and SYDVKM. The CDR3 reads CASTTSSYNEQFF. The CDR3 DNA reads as TGTGCCAGCACGACGAGCTCCTACAATGAGCAGTTCTTC.

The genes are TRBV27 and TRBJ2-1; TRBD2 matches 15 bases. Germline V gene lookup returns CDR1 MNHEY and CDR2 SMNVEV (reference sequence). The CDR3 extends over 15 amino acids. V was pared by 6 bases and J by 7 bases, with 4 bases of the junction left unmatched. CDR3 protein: CASRGGLAGGNEQFF. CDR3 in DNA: TGTGCCAGCAGGGGGGGACTAGCGGGAGGAAATGAGCAGTTCTTC.

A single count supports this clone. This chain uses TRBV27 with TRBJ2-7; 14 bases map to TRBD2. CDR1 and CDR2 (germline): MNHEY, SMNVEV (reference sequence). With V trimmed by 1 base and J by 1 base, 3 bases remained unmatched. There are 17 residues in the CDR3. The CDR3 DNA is TGTGCCAGCAGTTTATGGGGACTAGCGGGAGAGTCCTACGAGCAGTACTTC. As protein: CASSLWGLAGESYEQYF.

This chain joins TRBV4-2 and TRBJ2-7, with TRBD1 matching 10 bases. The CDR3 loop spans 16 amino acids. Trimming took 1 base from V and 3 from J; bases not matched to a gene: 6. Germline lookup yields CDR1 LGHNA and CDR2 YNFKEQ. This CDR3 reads CASSQALGTGDYEQYF. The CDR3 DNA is TGTGCCAGCAGCCAAGCACTAGGGACAGGGGACTACGAGCAGTACTTC.

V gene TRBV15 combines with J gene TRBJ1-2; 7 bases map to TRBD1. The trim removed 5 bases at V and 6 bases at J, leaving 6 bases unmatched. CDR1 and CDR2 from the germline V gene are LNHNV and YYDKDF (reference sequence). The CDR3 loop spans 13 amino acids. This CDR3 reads CATSEDRDDGYTF. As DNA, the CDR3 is TGTGCCACCAGCGAAGACAGGGACGATGGCTACACCTTC. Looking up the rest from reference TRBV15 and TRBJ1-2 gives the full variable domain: DAMVIQNPRYQVTQFGKPVTLSCSQTLNHNVMYWYQQKSSQAPKLLFHYYDKDFNNEADTPDNFQSRRPNTSFCFLDIRSPGLGDTAMYLCATSEDRDDGYTFGSGTRLTVV.

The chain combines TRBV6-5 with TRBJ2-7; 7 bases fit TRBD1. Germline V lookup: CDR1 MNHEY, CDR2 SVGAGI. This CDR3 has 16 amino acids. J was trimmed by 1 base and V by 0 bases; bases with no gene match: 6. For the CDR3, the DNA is TGTGCCAGCAGTTACTCGAGGCCAGGGGGTTCCTACGAGCAGTACTTC. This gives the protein CASSYSRPGGSYEQYF.

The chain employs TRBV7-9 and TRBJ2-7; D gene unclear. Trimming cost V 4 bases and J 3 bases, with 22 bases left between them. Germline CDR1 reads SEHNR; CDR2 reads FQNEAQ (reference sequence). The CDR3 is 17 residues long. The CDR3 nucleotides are TGTGCCAGCAGCTCCACCACGGGCCGGCCCATGGTCTACGAGCAGTACTTC. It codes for CASSSTTGRPMVYEQYF.

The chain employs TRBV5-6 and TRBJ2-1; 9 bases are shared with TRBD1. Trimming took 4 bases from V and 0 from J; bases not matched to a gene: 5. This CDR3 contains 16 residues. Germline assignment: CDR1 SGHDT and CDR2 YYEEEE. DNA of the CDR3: TGTGCCAGCAGCCTGGACAGGGGAAGCTCCTACAATGAGCAGTTCTTC. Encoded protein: CASSLDRGSSYNEQFF.

In nucleotides, the CDR3 is TGTGCCAGCAGCAAAAGGGGGCTAGCCGCACAGTACTTC. Residues: CASSKRGLAAQYF. The V gene is TRBV21-1, the J gene TRBJ2-7; TRBD1, the table's D call, was not compared with the DNA. TRBV21-1 is a pseudogene locus. This CDR3 is built from 13 residues.

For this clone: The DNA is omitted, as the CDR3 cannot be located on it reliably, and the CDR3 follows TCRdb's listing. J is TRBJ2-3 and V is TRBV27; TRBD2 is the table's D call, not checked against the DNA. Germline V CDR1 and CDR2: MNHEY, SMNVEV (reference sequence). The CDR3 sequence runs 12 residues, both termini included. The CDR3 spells CASSFGAGSFYF.

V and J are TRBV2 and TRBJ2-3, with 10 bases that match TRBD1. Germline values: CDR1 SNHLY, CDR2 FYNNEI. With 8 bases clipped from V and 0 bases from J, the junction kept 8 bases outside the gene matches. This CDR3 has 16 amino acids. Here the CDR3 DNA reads TGTGCCAGCCGGGGAGGGACAGGGGCTAGCACAGATACGCAGTATTTT. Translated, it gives CASRGGTGASTDTQYF.

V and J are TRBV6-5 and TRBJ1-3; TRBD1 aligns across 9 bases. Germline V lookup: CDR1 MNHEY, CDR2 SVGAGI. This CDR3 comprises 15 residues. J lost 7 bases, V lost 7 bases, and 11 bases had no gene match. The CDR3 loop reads CASKSTRDRVNTIYF. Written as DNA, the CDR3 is TGTGCCAGCAAATCGACCCGGGACAGGGTGAACACCATATATTTT.

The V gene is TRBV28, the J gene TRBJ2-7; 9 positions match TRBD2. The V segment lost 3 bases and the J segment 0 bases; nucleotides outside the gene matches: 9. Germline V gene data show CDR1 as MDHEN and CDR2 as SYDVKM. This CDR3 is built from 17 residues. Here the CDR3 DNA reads TGTGCCAGCAGTTTCCTTCAGACTAGCGGCCGCTCCTACGAGCAGTACTTC. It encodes CASSFLQTSGRSYEQYF.

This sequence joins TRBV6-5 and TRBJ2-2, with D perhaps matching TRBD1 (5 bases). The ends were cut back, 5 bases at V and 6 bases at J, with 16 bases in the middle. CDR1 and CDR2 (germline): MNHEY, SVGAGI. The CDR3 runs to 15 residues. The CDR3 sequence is CASSKNNQGSGELFF. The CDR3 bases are TGTGCCAGCAGTAAAAACAACCAGGGTTCCGGGGAGCTGTTTTTT.

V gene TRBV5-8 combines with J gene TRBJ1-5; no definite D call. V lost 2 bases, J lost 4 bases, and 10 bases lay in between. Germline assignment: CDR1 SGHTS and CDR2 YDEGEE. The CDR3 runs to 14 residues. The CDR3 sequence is CASSLLVGNQPQHF. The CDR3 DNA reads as TGTGCCAGCAGCTTATTAGTAGGGAATCAGCCCCAGCATTTT.

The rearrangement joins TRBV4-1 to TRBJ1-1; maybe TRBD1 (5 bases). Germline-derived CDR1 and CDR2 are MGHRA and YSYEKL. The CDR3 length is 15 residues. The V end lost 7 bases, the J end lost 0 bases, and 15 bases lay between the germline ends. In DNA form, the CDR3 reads TGCGCCAGCACCTCTTCCATGGGGGTGAACACTGAAGCTTTCTTT. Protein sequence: CASTSSMGVNTEAFF.

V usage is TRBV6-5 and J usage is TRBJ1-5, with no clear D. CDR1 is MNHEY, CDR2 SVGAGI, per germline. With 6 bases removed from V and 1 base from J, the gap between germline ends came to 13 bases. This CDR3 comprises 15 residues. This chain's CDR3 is CASRLSDSSNQPQHF. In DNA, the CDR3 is TGTGCCAGCAGGCTTTCGGACTCGAGCAATCAGCCCCAGCATTTT.

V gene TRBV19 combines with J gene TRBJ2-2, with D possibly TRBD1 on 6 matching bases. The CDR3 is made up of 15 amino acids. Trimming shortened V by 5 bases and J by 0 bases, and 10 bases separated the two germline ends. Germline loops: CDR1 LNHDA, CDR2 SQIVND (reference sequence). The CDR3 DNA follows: TGTGCCAGTAGTTCGACAGGCTCGAACACCGGGGAGCTGTTTTTT. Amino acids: CASSSTGSNTGELFF.